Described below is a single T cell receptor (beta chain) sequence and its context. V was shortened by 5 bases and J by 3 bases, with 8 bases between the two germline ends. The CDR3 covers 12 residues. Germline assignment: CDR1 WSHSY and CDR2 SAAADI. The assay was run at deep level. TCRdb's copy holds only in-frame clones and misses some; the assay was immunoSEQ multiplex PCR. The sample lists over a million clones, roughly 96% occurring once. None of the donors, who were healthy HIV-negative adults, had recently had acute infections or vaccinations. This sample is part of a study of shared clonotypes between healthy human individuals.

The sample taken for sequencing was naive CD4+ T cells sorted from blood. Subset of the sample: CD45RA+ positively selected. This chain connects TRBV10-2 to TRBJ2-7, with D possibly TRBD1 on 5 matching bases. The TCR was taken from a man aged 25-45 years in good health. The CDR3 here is CASSPDSYEQYF. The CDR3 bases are TGCGCCAGCAGTCCCGACAGCTACGAGCAGTACTTC.